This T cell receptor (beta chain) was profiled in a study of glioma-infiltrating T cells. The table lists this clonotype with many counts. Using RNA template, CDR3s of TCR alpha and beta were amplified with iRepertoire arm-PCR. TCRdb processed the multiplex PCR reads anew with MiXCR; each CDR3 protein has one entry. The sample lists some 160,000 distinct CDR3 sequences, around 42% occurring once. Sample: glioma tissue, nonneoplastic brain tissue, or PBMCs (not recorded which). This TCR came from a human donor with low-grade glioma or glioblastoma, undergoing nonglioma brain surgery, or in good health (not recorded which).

In DNA form, the CDR3 reads TGTGCCAGCAGCCAAGATCCGCGCTTATACACTGAAGCTTTCTTT. Translating it yields CASSQDPRLYTEAFF. V gene TRBV3-1 combines with J gene TRBJ1-1; no reliable D call. This CDR3 spans 15 amino acids. The germline CDR1 and CDR2 sequences are LGHDT and YNNKEL (reference sequence). V lost 0 bases, J lost 3 bases, and 11 bases lay in between.